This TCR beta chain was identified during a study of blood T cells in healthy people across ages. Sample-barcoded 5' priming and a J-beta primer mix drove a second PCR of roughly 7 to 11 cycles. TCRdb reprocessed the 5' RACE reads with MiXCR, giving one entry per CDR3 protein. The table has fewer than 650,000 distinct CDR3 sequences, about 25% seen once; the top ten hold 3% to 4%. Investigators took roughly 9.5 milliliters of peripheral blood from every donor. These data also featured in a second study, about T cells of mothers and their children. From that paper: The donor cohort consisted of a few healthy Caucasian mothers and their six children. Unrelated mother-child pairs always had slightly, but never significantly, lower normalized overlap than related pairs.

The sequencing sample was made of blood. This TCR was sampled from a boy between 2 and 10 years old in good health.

CDR3 sequence: CASSFRGFTDTQYF. CDR3 coding DNA: TGTGCCAGCAGTTTCCGGGGTTTTACAGATACGCAGTATTTT. V and J are TRBV12-3 or TRBV12-4 and TRBJ2-3; D perhaps matches TRBD2 (5 bases). Deletions cut 3 bases from V and 3 bases from J, with 10 bases between. CDR3 length: 14 amino acids.